The rows below give T cell receptor beta chains drawn from one sample of a study of T cell responses to AZD1222 COVID-19 vaccine. TCRdb keeps only in-frame clones here, not all; method: immunoSEQ multiplex PCR. The sample yields roughly 120,000 clones, 88% seen once. The specimen was peripheral blood, collected on day 0 of AZD1222 vaccination. Source of these receptors: an adult in good health. Each CDR3 is given with its conserved first and last residue. The order of the fields is J gene, CDR3 length, V gene, CDR3 protein.

j_call: TRBJ1-2
cdr3_length: 18
v_call: TRBV7-9
cdr3_aa: CASSLPRGAPGSNYGYTF

j_call: TRBJ1-6
cdr3_length: 13
v_call: TRBV12-5
cdr3_aa: CASAQGGDSPLHF

j_call: TRBJ2-5
cdr3_length: 13
v_call: TRBV12-3/TRBV12-4
cdr3_aa: CASSLLFGETQYF

j_call: TRBJ2-7
cdr3_length: 15
v_call: TRBV5-1
cdr3_aa: CASSSPGHTGYEQYF

j_call: TRBJ2-1
cdr3_length: 15
v_call: TRBV29-1
cdr3_aa: CSVLTGTGSYNEQFF

j_call: TRBJ1-2
cdr3_length: 16
v_call: TRBV7-8
cdr3_aa: CASSLRTDTANYGYTF

j_call: TRBJ1-3
cdr3_length: 14
v_call: TRBV18
cdr3_aa: CASSTQGSGNTIYF

j_call: TRBJ2-1
cdr3_length: 14
v_call: TRBV2
cdr3_aa: CASSALSSWNEQFF

j_call: TRBJ2-1
cdr3_length: 21
v_call: TRBV14
cdr3_aa: CASSQAEGGTSGSGPYNEQFF

j_call: TRBJ1-1
cdr3_length: 13
v_call: TRBV2
cdr3_aa: CASSEYKNTEAFF

j_call: TRBJ2-7
cdr3_length: 13
v_call: TRBV7-9
cdr3_aa: CASSLAAGTEQYF

j_call: TRBJ1-6
cdr3_length: 16
v_call: TRBV5-6
cdr3_aa: CASSLDSYTINSPLHF

j_call: TRBJ2-2
cdr3_length: 12
v_call: TRBV19
cdr3_aa: CASSPNIGELFF

j_call: TRBJ1-6
cdr3_length: 16
v_call: TRBV4-1
cdr3_aa: CASSQGGGSYNSPLHF

j_call: TRBJ1-1
cdr3_length: 13
v_call: TRBV14
cdr3_aa: CASSVRGLTRAFF

j_call: TRBJ2-1
cdr3_length: 11
v_call: TRBV30
cdr3_aa: CAWSRGDEQFF

j_call: TRBJ2-3
cdr3_length: 15
v_call: TRBV6-1
cdr3_aa: CASSEGGRDLDTQYF

j_call: TRBJ2-5
cdr3_length: 16
v_call: TRBV3-1/TRBV3-2
cdr3_aa: CASSQPNSENRETQYF

j_call: TRBJ2-7
cdr3_length: 12
v_call: TRBV5-4
cdr3_aa: CASSLSPAVLYF

j_call: TRBJ2-3
cdr3_length: 14
v_call: TRBV5-1
cdr3_aa: CASSVSGIEDTQYF

j_call: TRBJ1-1
cdr3_length: 12
v_call: TRBV18
cdr3_aa: CASSAQGLEAFF

j_call: TRBJ2-7
cdr3_length: 15
v_call: TRBV27
cdr3_aa: CASRPQDRRAREQYF

j_call: TRBJ1-2
cdr3_length: 15
v_call: TRBV5-5
cdr3_aa: CASSLGGGNLWGYTF

j_call: TRBJ2-1
cdr3_length: 15
v_call: TRBV4-1
cdr3_aa: CASSIKQGSNNEQFF

j_call: TRBJ1-1
cdr3_length: 13
v_call: TRBV25-1
cdr3_aa: CASSEGPNTEAFF

j_call: TRBJ1-2
cdr3_length: 17
v_call: TRBV14
cdr3_aa: CASSQDPDTRLSYGYTF

j_call: TRBJ1-1
cdr3_length: 15
v_call: TRBV11-2
cdr3_aa: CASSSQGELNTEAFF

j_call: TRBJ2-3
cdr3_length: 15
v_call: TRBV7-9
cdr3_aa: CASTLRQGGADTQYF

j_call: TRBJ2-7
cdr3_length: 14
v_call: TRBV21-1
cdr3_aa: CASSKEGHCYEQYF

j_call: TRBJ2-3
cdr3_length: 13
v_call: TRBV18
cdr3_aa: CASSAQSLDTQYF

j_call: TRBJ1-2
cdr3_length: 15
v_call: TRBV6-5
cdr3_aa: CASSYSAGGIYGYTF

j_call: TRBJ2-7
cdr3_length: 20
v_call: TRBV6-2/TRBV6-3
cdr3_aa: CASSYSLASGISLIPYEQYF

j_call: TRBJ2-7
cdr3_length: 12
v_call: TRBV5-1
cdr3_aa: CASSLTGYEQYF

j_call: TRBJ1-2
cdr3_length: 16
v_call: TRBV18
cdr3_aa: CASSPPEGAGRSGYTF

j_call: TRBJ1-2
cdr3_length: 14
v_call: TRBV30
cdr3_aa: CACLVTGPFDGYTF

j_call: TRBJ2-7
cdr3_length: 16
v_call: TRBV21-1
cdr3_aa: CASLGTGGEDPYEQYF

j_call: TRBJ1-1
cdr3_length: 13
v_call: TRBV6-2/TRBV6-3
cdr3_aa: CASSYGIGDGAFF

j_call: TRBJ2-7
cdr3_length: 14
v_call: TRBV18
cdr3_aa: CASSPVTGGREQYF

j_call: TRBJ1-1
cdr3_length: 13
v_call: TRBV11-3
cdr3_aa: CASSLDGNTEAFF

j_call: TRBJ2-5
cdr3_length: 16
v_call: TRBV7-2
cdr3_aa: CASSNLPGTIQETQYF

j_call: TRBJ1-3
cdr3_length: 11
v_call: TRBV18
cdr3_aa: CASRTGFTIYF

j_call: TRBJ1-1
cdr3_length: 17
v_call: TRBV6-2/TRBV6-3
cdr3_aa: CASSYPTKPSPNTEAFF

j_call: TRBJ1-3
cdr3_length: 13
v_call: TRBV19
cdr3_aa: CASTAGPGNTIYF

j_call: TRBJ1-3
cdr3_length: 14
v_call: TRBV20-1
cdr3_aa: CSASDPLIGNTIYF

j_call: TRBJ1-1
cdr3_length: 15
v_call: TRBV6-5
cdr3_aa: CASRPPGQGAFEAFF

j_call: TRBJ1-4
cdr3_length: 14
v_call: TRBV15
cdr3_aa: CATSRQVGNEKLFF

j_call: TRBJ2-7
cdr3_length: 18
v_call: TRBV7-8
cdr3_aa: CASSLAIASSAGVGEQYF

j_call: TRBJ2-7
cdr3_length: 15
v_call: TRBV3-1/TRBV3-2
cdr3_aa: CASSQDRGLTYEQYF

j_call: TRBJ1-1
cdr3_length: 12
v_call: TRBV12-3/TRBV12-4
cdr3_aa: CASISGNTEAFF

j_call: TRBJ2-5
cdr3_length: 14
v_call: TRBV4-1
cdr3_aa: CASSQDPSQETQYF

j_call: TRBJ1-1
cdr3_length: 14
v_call: TRBV5-1
cdr3_aa: CASSKSAGSTEAFF

j_call: TRBJ1-1
cdr3_length: 13
v_call: TRBV6-5
cdr3_aa: CASSSQGFTEAFF

j_call: TRBJ2-7
cdr3_length: 15
v_call: TRBV6-5
cdr3_aa: CASGVRAGGAREQYF

j_call: TRBJ2-7
cdr3_length: 15
v_call: TRBV3-1/TRBV3-2
cdr3_aa: CASSRLGGAGNEQYF

j_call: TRBJ2-1
cdr3_length: 18
v_call: TRBV10-3
cdr3_aa: CAISSTLPSLSANNEQFF

j_call: TRBJ1-3
cdr3_length: 15
v_call: TRBV27
cdr3_aa: CASSLSGRTGNTIYF

j_call: TRBJ1-5
cdr3_length: 16
v_call: TRBV6-1
cdr3_aa: CASSGWTGGRDQPQHF

j_call: TRBJ1-5
cdr3_length: 12
v_call: TRBV5-4
cdr3_aa: CASSLDYQPQHF

j_call: TRBJ1-3
cdr3_length: 14
v_call: TRBV4-1
cdr3_aa: CASSQPRDGNTIYF

j_call: TRBJ1-2
cdr3_length: 14
v_call: TRBV25-1
cdr3_aa: CASSEGGGREGYTF